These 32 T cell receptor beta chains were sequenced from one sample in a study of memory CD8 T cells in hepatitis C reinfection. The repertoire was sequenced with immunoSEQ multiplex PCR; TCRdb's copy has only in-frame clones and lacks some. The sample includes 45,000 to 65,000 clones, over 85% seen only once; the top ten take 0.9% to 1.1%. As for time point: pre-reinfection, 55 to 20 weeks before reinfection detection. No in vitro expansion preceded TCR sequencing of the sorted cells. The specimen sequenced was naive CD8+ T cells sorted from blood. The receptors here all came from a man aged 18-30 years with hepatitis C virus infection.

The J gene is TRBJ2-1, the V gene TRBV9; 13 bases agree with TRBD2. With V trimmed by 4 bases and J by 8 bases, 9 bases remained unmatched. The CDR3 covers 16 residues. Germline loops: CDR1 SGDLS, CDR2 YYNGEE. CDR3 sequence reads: CASSFHGLAGDYEQFF. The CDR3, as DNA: TGTGCCAGCAGCTTCCACGGACTAGCGGGGGATTATGAGCAGTTCTTC.

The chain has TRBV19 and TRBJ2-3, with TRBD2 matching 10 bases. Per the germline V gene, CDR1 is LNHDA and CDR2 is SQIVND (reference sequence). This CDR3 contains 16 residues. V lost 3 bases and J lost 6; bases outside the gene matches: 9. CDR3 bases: TGTGCCAGTAGTATTGCAAGCGGGGGGGCAGGTGATACGCAGTATTTT. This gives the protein CASSIASGGAGDTQYF.

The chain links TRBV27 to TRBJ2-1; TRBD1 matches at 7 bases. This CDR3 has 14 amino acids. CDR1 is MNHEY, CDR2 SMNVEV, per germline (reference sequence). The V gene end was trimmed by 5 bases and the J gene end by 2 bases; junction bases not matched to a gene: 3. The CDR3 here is CASSIGTAYNEQFF. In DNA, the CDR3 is TGTGCCAGCAGTATCGGGACAGCCTACAATGAGCAGTTCTTC.

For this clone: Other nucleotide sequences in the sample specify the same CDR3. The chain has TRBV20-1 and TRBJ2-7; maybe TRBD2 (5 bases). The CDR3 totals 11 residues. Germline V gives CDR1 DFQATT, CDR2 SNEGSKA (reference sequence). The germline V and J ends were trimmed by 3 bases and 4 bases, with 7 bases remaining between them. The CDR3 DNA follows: TGCAGTGCTAGCTCGGGGTACGAGCAGTACTTC. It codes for CSASSGYEQYF.

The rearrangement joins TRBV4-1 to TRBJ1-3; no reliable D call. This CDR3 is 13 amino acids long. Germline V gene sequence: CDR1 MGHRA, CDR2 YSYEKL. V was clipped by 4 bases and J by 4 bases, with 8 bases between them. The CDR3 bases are TGCGCCAGCAGCCTCCAGACAGGAAACACCATATATTTT. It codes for CASSLQTGNTIYF.

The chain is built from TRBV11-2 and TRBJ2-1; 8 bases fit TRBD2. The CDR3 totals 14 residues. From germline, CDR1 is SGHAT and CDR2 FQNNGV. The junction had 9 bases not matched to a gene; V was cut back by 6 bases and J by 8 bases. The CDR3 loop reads CASRELSGSHEQFF. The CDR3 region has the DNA TGTGCCAGCAGGGAGCTAAGCGGGAGCCATGAGCAGTTCTTC.

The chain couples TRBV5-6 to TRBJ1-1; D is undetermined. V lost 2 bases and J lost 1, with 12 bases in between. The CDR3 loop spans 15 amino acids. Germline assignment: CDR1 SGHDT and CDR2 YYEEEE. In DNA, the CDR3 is TGTGCCAGCAGCTTCTGGCAGGAAACGAACACTGAAGCTTTCTTT. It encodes CASSFWQETNTEAFF.

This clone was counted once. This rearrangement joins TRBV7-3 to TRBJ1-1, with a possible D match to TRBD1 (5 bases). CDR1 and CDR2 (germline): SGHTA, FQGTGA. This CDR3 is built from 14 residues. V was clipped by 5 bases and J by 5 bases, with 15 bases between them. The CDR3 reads CASSPGGSHTEAFF. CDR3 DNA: TGTGCCAGCAGCCCTGGGGGGAGTCATACTGAAGCTTTCTTT.

The CDR3 DNA reads as TGTGCCAGTAGTATAAGTGACAACTACGAGCAGTACTTC. Protein product: CASSISDNYEQYF. The chain recombines TRBV19 with TRBJ2-7; D is ambiguous. Trimming removed 2 bases from V and 3 bases from J, with 8 bases in between. The CDR3 is 13 residues long. CDR1 and CDR2 from the germline V gene are LNHDA and SQIVND (reference sequence).

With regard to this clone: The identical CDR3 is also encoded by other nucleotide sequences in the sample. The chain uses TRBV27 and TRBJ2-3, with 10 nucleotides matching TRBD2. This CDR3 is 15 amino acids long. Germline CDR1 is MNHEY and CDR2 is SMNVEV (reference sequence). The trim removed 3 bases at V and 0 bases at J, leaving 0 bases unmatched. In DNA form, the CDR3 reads TGTGCCAGCAGTTTTAGCGGGGGGAGCACAGATACGCAGTATTTT. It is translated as CASSFSGGSTDTQYF.

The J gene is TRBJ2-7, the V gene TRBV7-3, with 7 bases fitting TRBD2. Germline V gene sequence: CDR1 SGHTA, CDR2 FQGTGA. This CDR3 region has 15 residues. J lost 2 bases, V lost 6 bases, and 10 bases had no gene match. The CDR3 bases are TGTGCCAGCAGTTCTGGACCTAGCGGAACCTACGAGCAGTACTTC. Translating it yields CASSSGPSGTYEQYF.

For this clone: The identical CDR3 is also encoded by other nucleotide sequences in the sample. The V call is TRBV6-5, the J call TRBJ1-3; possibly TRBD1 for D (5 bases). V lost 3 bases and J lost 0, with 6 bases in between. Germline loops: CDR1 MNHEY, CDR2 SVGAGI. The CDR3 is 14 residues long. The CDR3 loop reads CASSYQGSGNTIYF. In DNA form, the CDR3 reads TGTGCCAGCAGTTATCAGGGCTCTGGAAACACCATATATTTT.

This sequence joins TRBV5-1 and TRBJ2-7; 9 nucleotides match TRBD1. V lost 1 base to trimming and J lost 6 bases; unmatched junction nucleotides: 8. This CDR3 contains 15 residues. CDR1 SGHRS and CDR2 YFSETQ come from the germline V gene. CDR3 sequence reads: CASSLTGGLGGEQYV. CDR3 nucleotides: TGCGCCAGCAGCTTGACAGGGGGCCTAGGCGGCGAGCAGTACGTC.

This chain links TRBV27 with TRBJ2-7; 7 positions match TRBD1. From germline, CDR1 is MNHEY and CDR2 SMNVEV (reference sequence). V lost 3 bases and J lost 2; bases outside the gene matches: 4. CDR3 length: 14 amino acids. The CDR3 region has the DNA TGTGCCAGCAGTTTGGACAGGACCGCCTACGAGCAGTACGTC. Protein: CASSLDRTAYEQYV.

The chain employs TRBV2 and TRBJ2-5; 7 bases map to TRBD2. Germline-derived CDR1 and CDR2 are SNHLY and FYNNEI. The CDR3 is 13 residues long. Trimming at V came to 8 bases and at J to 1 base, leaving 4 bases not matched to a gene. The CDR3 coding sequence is TGTGCCAGCTGGGAGGGGTCCCAAGAGACCCAGTACTTC. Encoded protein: CASWEGSQETQYF.

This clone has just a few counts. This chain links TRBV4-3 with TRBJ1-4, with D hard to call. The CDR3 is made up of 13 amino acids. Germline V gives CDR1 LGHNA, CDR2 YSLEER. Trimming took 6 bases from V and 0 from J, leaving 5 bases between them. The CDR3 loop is CASREATNEKLFF. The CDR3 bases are TGCGCCAGCAGAGAGGCAACTAATGAAAAACTGTTTTTT.

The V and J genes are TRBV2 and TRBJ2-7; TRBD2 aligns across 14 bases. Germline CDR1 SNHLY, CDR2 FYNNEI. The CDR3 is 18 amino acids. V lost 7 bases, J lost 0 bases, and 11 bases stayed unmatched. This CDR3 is CASMGGLAGVSPSYEQYF. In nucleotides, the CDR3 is TGTGCCAGCATGGGGGGACTAGCGGGAGTAAGCCCCTCCTACGAGCAGTACTTC.

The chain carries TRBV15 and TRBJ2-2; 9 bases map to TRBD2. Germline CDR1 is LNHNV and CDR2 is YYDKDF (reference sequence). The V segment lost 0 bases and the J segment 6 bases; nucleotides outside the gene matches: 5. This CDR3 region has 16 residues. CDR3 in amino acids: CATSREASGEAGELFF. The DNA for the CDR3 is TGTGCCACCAGCAGAGAGGCTAGCGGGGAGGCCGGGGAGCTGTTTTTT.

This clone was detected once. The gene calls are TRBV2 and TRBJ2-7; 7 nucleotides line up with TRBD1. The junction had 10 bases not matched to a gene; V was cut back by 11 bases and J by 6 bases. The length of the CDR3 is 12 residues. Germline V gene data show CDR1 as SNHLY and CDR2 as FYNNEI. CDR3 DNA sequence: TGTGCCGTAGACAGGGCCTCGGGCGAGCAGTACTTC. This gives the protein CAVDRASGEQYF. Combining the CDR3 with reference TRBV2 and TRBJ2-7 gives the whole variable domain EPEVTQTPSHQVTQMGQEVILRCVPISNHLYFYWYRQILGQKVEFLVSFYNNEISEKSEIFDDQFSVERPDGSNFTLKIRSTKLEDSAMYFCAVDRASGEQYFGPGTRLTVT.

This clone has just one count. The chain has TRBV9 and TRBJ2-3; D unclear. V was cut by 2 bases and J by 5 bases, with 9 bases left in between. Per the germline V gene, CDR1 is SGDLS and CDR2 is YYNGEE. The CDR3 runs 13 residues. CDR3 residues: CASSVSGRDTQYF. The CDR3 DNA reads TGTGCCAGCAGCGTTTCTGGTAGAGATACGCAGTATTTT.

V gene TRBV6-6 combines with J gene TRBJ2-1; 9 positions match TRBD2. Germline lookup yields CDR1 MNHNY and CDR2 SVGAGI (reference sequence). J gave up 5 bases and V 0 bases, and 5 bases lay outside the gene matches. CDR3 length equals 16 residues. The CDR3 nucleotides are TGTGCCAGCAGTTACTCTGTGGGACTAGCTCACAATGAGCAGTTCTTC. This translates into CASSYSVGLAHNEQFF.

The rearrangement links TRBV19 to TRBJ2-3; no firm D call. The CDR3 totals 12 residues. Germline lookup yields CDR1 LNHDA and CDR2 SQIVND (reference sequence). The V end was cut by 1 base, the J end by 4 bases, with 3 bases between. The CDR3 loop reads CASSIAADTQYF. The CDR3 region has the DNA TGTGCCAGTAGTATAGCGGCAGATACGCAGTATTTT. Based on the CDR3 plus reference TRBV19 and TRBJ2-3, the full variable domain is DGGITQSPKYLFRKEGQNVTLSCEQNLNHDAMYWYRQDPGQGLRLIYYSQIVNDFQKGDIAEGYSVSREKKESFPLTVTSAQKNPTAFYLCASSIAADTQYFGPGTRLTVL.

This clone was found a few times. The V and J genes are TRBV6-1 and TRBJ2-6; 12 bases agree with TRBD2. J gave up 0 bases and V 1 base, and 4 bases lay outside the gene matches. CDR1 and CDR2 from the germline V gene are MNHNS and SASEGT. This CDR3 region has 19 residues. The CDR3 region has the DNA TGTGCCAGCAGTGAAGGGACTAGCGGGACATACTCTGGGGCCAACGTCCTGACTTTC. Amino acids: CASSEGTSGTYSGANVLTF.

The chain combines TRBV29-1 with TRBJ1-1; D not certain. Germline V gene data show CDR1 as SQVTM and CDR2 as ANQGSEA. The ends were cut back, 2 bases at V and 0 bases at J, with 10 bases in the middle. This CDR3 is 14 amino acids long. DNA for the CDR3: TGCAGCGTTGAATTGGTGGAGATGAACACTGAAGCTTTCTTT. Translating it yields CSVELVEMNTEAFF.

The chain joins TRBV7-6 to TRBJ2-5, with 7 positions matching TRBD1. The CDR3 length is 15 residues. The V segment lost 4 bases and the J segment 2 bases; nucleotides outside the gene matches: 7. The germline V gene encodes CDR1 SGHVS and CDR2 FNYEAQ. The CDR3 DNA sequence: TGTGCCAGCAGCTCACCGGGACAGAGACAAGAGACCCAGTACTTC. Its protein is CASSSPGQRQETQYF.

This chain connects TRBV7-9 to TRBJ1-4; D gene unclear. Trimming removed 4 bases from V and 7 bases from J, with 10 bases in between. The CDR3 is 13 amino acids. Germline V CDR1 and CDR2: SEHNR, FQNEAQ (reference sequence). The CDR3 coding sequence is TGTGCCAGCAGCTCTCCACGCGGTGAAAAACTGTTTTTT. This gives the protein CASSSPRGEKLFF. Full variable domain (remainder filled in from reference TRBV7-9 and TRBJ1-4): DTGVSQNPRHKITKRGQNVTFRCDPISEHNRLYWYRQTLGQGPEFLTYFQNEAQLEKSRLLSDRFSAERPKGSFSTLEIQRTEQGDSAMYLCASSSPRGEKLFFGSGTQLSVL.

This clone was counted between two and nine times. The CDR3 bases are TGTGCCAGCAGCTTTAGAGACACTGAAGCTTTCTTT. Encoded protein: CASSFRDTEAFF. V and J are TRBV13 and TRBJ1-1; D not certain. CDR1 and CDR2 from the germline V gene are PRHDT and FYEKMQ (reference sequence). This CDR3 is built from 12 residues. V was trimmed by 3 bases and J by 3 bases, leaving 5 bases between them.

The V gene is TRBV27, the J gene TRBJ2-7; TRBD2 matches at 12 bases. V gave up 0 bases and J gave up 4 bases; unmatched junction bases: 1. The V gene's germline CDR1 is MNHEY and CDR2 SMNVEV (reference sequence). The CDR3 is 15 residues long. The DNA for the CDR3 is TGTGCCAGCAGTTTATCGACTAGCGGGAGTTACGAGCAGTACTTC. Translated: CASSLSTSGSYEQYF.

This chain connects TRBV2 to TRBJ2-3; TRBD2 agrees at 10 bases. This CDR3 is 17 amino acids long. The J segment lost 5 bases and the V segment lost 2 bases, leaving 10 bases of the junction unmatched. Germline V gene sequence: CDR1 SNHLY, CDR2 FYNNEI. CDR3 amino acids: CASSERSSGGAKDTQYF. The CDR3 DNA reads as TGTGCCAGCAGTGAAAGATCGAGCGGGGGGGCCAAAGATACGCAGTATTTT. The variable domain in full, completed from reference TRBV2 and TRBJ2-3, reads EPEVTQTPSHQVTQMGQEVILRCVPISNHLYFYWYRQILGQKVEFLVSFYNNEISEKSEIFDDQFSVERPDGSNFTLKIRSTKLEDSAMYFCASSERSSGGAKDTQYFGPGTRLTVL.

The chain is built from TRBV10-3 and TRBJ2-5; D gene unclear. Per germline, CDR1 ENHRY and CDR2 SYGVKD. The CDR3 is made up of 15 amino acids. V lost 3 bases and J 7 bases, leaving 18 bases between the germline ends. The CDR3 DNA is TGTGCCATCAGTGACCCCTCGTCCCAGACGGGGACCCAGTACTTC. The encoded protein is CAISDPSSQTGTQYF.

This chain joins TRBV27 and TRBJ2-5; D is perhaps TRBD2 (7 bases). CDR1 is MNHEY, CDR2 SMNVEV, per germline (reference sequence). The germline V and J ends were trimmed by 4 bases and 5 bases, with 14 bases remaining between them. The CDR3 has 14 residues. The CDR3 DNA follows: TGTGCCAGCAGTTGGGGGGGCCCCCCGGAGACCCAGTACTTC. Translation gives CASSWGGPPETQYF.

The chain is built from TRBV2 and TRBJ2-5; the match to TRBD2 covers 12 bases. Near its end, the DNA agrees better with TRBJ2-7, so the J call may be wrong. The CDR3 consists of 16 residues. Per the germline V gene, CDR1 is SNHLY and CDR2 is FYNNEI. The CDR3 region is CASSDARLAGAYEQYF. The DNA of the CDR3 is TGTGCCAGCAGTGACGCCCGACTAGCGGGAGCGTACGAGCAGTACTTC.